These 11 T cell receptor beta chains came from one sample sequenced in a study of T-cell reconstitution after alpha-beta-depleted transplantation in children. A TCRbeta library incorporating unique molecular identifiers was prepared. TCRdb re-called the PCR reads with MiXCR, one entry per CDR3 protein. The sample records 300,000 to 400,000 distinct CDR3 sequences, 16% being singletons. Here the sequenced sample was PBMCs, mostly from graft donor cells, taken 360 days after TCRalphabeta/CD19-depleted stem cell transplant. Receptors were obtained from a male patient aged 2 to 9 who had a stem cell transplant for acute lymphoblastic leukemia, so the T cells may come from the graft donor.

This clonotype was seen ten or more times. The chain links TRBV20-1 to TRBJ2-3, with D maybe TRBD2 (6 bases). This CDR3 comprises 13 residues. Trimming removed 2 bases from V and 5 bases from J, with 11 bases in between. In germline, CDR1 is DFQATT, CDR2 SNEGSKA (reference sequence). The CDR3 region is CSARPGSLDTQYF. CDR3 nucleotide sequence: TGCAGTGCTAGACCCGGGAGTCTAGATACGCAGTATTTT.

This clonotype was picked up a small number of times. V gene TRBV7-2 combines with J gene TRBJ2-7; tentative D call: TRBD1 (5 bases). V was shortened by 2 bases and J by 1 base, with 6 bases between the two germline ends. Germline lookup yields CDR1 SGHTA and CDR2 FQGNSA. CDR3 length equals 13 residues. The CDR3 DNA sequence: TGTGCCAGCAGCTTACGACAGTCCTACGAGCAGTACTTC. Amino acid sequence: CASSLRQSYEQYF.

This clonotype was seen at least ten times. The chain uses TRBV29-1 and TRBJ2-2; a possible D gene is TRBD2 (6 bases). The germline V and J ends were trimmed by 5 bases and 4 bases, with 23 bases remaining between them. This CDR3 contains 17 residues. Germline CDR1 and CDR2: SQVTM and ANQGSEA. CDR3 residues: CSVTPPAGQGGTGELFF. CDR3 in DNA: TGCAGCGTTACCCCTCCTGCCGGGCAGGGAGGCACCGGGGAGCTGTTTTTT.

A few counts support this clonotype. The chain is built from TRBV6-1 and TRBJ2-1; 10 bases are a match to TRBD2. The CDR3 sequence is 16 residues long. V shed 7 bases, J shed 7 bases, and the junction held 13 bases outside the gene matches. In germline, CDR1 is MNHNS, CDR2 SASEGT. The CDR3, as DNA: TGTGCCAGCACCGCCAGCGGCCTAGCGGGAGTGAATGAGCAGTTCTTC. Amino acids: CASTASGLAGVNEQFF.

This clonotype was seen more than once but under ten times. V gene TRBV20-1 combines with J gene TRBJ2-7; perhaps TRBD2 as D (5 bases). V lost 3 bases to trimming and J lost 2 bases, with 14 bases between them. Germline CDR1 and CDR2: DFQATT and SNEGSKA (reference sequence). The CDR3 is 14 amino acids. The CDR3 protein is CSARPEEPPYEQYF. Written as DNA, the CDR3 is TGCAGTGCTAGGCCGGAGGAGCCACCCTACGAGCAGTACTTC.

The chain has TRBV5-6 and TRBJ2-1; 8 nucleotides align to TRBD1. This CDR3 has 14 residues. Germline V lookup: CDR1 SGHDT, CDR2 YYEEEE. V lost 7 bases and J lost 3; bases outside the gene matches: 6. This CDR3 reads CASGDRTYYNEQFF. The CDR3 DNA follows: TGTGCCAGCGGGGACAGGACTTACTACAATGAGCAGTTCTTC.

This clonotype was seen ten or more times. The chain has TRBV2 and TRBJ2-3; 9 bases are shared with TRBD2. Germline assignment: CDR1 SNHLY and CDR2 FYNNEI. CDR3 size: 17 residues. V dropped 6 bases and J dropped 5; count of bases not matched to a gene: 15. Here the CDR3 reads CASSRLVIAGVGDTQYF. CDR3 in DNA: TGTGCCAGCAGCAGACTGGTAATAGCGGGAGTTGGAGATACGCAGTATTTT.

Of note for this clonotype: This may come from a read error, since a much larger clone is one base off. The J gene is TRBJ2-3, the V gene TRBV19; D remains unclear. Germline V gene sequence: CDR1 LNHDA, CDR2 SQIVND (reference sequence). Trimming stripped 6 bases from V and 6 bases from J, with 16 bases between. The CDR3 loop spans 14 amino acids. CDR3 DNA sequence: TGTGCCAGTAGACCGGTGGACCCCTGGGATACGCAGTATTTT. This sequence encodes CASRPVDPWDTQYF.

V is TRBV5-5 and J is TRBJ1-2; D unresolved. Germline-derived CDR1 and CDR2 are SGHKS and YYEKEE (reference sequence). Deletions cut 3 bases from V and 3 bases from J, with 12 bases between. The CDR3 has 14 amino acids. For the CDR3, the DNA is TGTGCCAGCAGCTCCAGCCCCTATGACTATGGCTACACCTTC. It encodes CASSSSPYDYGYTF.

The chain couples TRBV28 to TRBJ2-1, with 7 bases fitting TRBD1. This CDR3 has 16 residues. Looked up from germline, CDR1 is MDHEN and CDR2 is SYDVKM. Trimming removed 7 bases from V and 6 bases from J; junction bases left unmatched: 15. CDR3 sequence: CASTPYGQVPLNEQFF. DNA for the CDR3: TGTGCCAGCACCCCTTACGGACAGGTCCCTCTCAATGAGCAGTTCTTC.

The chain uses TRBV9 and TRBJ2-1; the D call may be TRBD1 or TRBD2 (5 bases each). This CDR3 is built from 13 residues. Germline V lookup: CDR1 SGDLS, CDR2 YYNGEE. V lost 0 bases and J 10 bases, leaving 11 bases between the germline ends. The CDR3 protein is CASSVGPRDEQFF. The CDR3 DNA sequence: TGTGCCAGCAGCGTAGGGCCTAGGGACGAGCAGTTCTTC.